This TCR beta chain was sequenced during a study of blood T cell repertoires in COVID-19. Across the whole study: The United States, Italy and Spain were the sources of the acute and convalescent COVID-19 samples.

Germline V gene sequence: CDR1 LNHDA, CDR2 SQIVND (reference sequence). The CDR3 contains 16 residues. Unmatched junction bases numbered 12, after V lost 7 bases and J lost 6 bases. Sequencing was performed with immunoSEQ multiplex PCR; in TCRdb, only in-frame clones are kept and a portion is missing. This table has roughly 230,000 clones, roughly 84% appearing once. The study drew participants aged about 18 to 89 years from under 30 US areas. Donors were grouped by their self-reported clinical history. Sequenced input: PBMCs or T cells enriched from blood (not recorded which). V and J are TRBV19 and TRBJ1-2; the match to TRBD1 covers 12 bases. This receptor was obtained from a woman between 45 and 60 years old who had been exposed to COVID-19. The chain's CDR3 is CASNLIGTGGVNGYTF. The DNA of the CDR3 is TGTGCCAGTAACCTCATAGGGACAGGGGGCGTCAATGGCTACACCTTC.